This TCR beta chain is drawn from a study of immune evolution from preneoplasia to lung adenocarcinoma. This table comes from immunoSEQ multiplex PCR, and its TCRdb copy is limited to in-frame clones, with some not included. The table has several thousand clones, approximately 85% seen once. Trimming pared 3 bases from V and 5 bases from J, leaving 13 bases between. Germline lookup yields CDR1 GTSNPN and CDR2 SVGIG (reference sequence). The CDR3 is made up of 13 amino acids. Findings of the study overall: From normal lung to invasive adenocarcinoma, top clone frequencies appeared to decrease.

Worth noting for this clone: Its specificity is unknown.

The V gene is TRBV30, the J gene TRBJ1-2; D is unresolved. The sequenced sample was FFPE invasive lung adenocarcinoma tissue. This receptor was taken from a person between 45 and 65 years old with lung adenocarcinoma. CDR3 loop: CAWRNPAEYGYTF. The CDR3 DNA is TGTGCCTGGAGAAACCCGGCTGAGTATGGCTACACCTTC.